What follows are 28 T cell receptor beta chains derived from one specimen sequenced in a study of PD-1 blockade in classical Hodgkin lymphoma. Assay used: immunoSEQ multiplex PCR; TCRdb lists only in-frame clones, some missing. The table lists some 15,000 clones, about four fifths of them singletons. Every patient had relapsed following autologous stem cell transplantation, and cohorts differed in brentuximab vedotin exposure. Specimen: peripheral blood mononuclear cells (PBMCs), collected before the second cycle of nivolumab. Receptors were obtained from a human donor with classical Hodgkin lymphoma.

For the CDR3, the DNA is TGCGCCAGCAGCTTGGCAGACAGGGCAACAGATACGCAGTATTTT. The encoded protein is CASSLADRATDTQYF. The chain has TRBV5-1 and TRBJ2-3; 7 nucleotides agree with TRBD1. This CDR3 is 15 amino acids long. Trimming at V came to 0 bases and at J to 3 bases, leaving 4 bases not matched to a gene. Germline assignment: CDR1 SGHRS and CDR2 YFSETQ.

This chain joins TRBV7-8 and TRBJ1-1; TRBD1 might be the D (5 bases). The CDR3 runs 17 residues. Germline V gene sequence: CDR1 SGHVS, CDR2 FQNEAQ. V gave up 1 base and J gave up 3 bases, with 18 bases separating them. The CDR3 DNA reads as TGTGCCAGCAGCTTAGAGGCAGGGTTTGATAGCGACACTGAAGCTTTCTTT. Translated, it gives CASSLEAGFDSDTEAFF.

CDR3 DNA sequence: TGCAGCGTTGATCGGTTAACTGGGGCCAACGTCCTGACTTTC. This sequence encodes CSVDRLTGANVLTF. V is TRBV29-1 and J is TRBJ2-6; no clear D. The V gene's germline CDR1 is SQVTM and CDR2 ANQGSEA. This CDR3 has 14 residues. Trimming cost V 3 bases and J 2 bases, with 8 bases left between them. The full variable domain, its missing parts supplied by reference TRBV29-1 and TRBJ2-6, is SAVISQKPSRDICQRGTSLTIQCQVDSQVTMMFWYRQQPGQSLTLIATANQGSEATYESGFVIDKFPISRPNLTFSTLTVSNMSPEDSSIYLCSVDRLTGANVLTFGAGSRLTVL.

The rearrangement uses TRBV5-6 and TRBJ1-1; D unresolved. CDR1 is SGHDT, CDR2 YYEEEE, per germline. The CDR3 is 14 residues long. V lost 0 bases and J 0 bases, leaving 6 bases between the germline ends. CDR3 loop: CASSLGQVNTEAFF. The CDR3 DNA is TGTGCCAGCAGCTTGGGGCAGGTGAACACTGAAGCTTTCTTT. Drawing the rest from reference TRBV5-6 and TRBJ1-1, the complete variable domain is DAGVTQSPTHLIKTRGQQVTLRCSPKSGHDTVSWYQQALGQGPQFIFQYYEEEERQRGNFPDRFSGHQFPNYSSELNVNALLLGDSALYLCASSLGQVNTEAFFGQGTRLTVV.

V usage is TRBV2 and J usage is TRBJ2-7; 7 bases are shared with TRBD1. This CDR3 spans 13 amino acids. Germline lookup yields CDR1 SNHLY and CDR2 FYNNEI. With 7 bases clipped from V and 3 bases from J, the junction kept 6 bases outside the gene matches. CDR3 protein: CASTPDRVYEQYF. For the CDR3, the DNA is TGTGCCAGCACCCCTGACAGGGTCTACGAGCAGTACTTC.

The chain has TRBV25-1 and TRBJ2-1; D is undetermined. V gave up 5 bases and J gave up 10 bases, with 15 bases separating them. The CDR3 extends over 13 amino acids. The germline CDR1 and CDR2 sequences are MGHDK and SYGVNS. CDR3 loop: CASSPPNTREQFF. CDR3 bases: TGTGCCAGCAGTCCTCCGAATACACGGGAGCAGTTCTTC.

This clone showed up just a few times. The chain has TRBV20-1 and TRBJ1-2, with D perhaps matching TRBD1 (5 bases). The V gene's germline CDR1 is DFQATT and CDR2 SNEGSKA (reference sequence). V was pared by 6 bases and J by 7 bases, with 12 bases between. The CDR3 length is 11 residues. The CDR3 sequence is CSASRALGYTF. The CDR3 DNA reads TGCAGTGCAAGCAGGGCCCTTGGCTACACCTTC.

The chain carries TRBV7-9 and TRBJ1-2; 7 bases are a match to TRBD1. This CDR3 contains 13 residues. Losses at the gene ends were 3 bases for V and 6 bases for J; bases not matched to a gene: 4. Looked up from germline, CDR1 is SEHNR and CDR2 is FQNEAQ (reference sequence). CDR3 protein: CASSFTGEDGYTF. The CDR3 nucleotides are TGTGCCAGCAGCTTTACAGGGGAAGATGGCTACACCTTC.

This sequence joins TRBV5-1 and TRBJ1-2; 7 bases fit TRBD1. V was clipped by 0 bases and J by 6 bases; unmatched bases: 5. The length of the CDR3 is 14 residues. The V gene's germline CDR1 is SGHRS and CDR2 YFSETQ. This chain's CDR3 is CASSLVDRVNGYTF. Here the CDR3 DNA reads TGCGCCAGCAGCTTGGTTGACAGGGTGAATGGCTACACCTTC.

The chain joins TRBV28 to TRBJ1-4; D is undetermined. CDR3 length: 14 residues. Germline V gene lookup returns CDR1 MDHEN and CDR2 SYDVKM. Trimming left V 2 bases short and J 7 bases short, with 11 bases between. The CDR3 is CASSLGRGGEKLFF. As DNA, the CDR3 is TGTGCCAGCAGTTTAGGCCGGGGTGGTGAAAAACTGTTTTTT.

The V gene is TRBV7-9, the J gene TRBJ1-1; D uncertain. CDR1 and CDR2 (germline): SEHNR, FQNEAQ (reference sequence). Trimming pared 5 bases from V and 4 bases from J, leaving 17 bases between. This CDR3 spans 15 amino acids. Here the CDR3 reads CASSRSRKVGTEAFF. The CDR3 region has the DNA TGTGCCAGCAGCCGCTCCCGGAAGGTCGGCACTGAAGCTTTCTTT. Variable domain in full (rest from reference TRBV7-9 and TRBJ1-1): DTGVSQNPRHKITKRGQNVTFRCDPISEHNRLYWYRQTLGQGPEFLTYFQNEAQLEKSRLLSDRFSAERPKGSFSTLEIQRTEQGDSAMYLCASSRSRKVGTEAFFGQGTRLTVV.

The V and J genes are TRBV5-1 and TRBJ2-2; 7 nucleotides match TRBD1. After removal of 4 bases from V and 1 base from J, the junction contained 7 bases not matched to a gene. This CDR3 comprises 16 residues. Germline V CDR1 and CDR2: SGHRS, YFSETQ. The CDR3 sequence: CASSGPDRKNTGELFF. DNA of the CDR3: TGCGCCAGCAGCGGCCCGGACAGGAAGAACACCGGGGAGCTGTTTTTT.

The chain recombines TRBV5-1 with TRBJ2-2; tentative D call: TRBD1 (5 bases). Germline V gene lookup returns CDR1 SGHRS and CDR2 YFSETQ. With 5 bases removed from V and 5 bases from J, the gap between germline ends came to 10 bases. The CDR3 length is 13 residues. The CDR3 DNA sequence: TGCGCCAGCAGTACTCAGGGAACCGGGGAGCTGTTTTTT. Its translation: CASSTQGTGELFF.

The rearrangement uses TRBV6-7 and TRBJ2-2, with 10 bases that match TRBD1. TRBV6-7 is given ORF status, its function remaining uncertain. With 0 bases clipped from V and 4 bases from J, the junction kept 11 bases outside the gene matches. The CDR3 loop spans 19 amino acids. CDR3 loop: CASSYSQEIGQGGTGELFF. The CDR3 region has the DNA TGTGCCAGCAGTTACTCTCAGGAGATAGGACAGGGGGGCACCGGGGAGCTGTTTTTT.

The V call is TRBV4-3, the J call TRBJ1-1; TRBD1 aligns across 10 bases. Germline values: CDR1 LGHNA, CDR2 YSLEER. There are 14 residues in the CDR3. Unmatched junction bases numbered 9, after V lost 4 bases and J lost 10 bases. The CDR3 nucleotides are TGCGCCAGCAGCCCGGGACAGGGGTCAGTAGTAGCTTTCTTT. It is translated as CASSPGQGSVVAFF.

The chain combines TRBV7-9 with TRBJ2-7, with D perhaps assigned TRBD1 or TRBD2 (5 bases each). Per the germline V gene, CDR1 is SEHNR and CDR2 is FQNEAQ (reference sequence). V shed 5 bases and J shed 3 bases, with 14 bases lying between them. The CDR3 sequence is 14 residues long. As DNA, the CDR3 is TGTGCCAGCAGCCCAGGGTGGCGGGTCTACGAGCAGTACTTC. Translated, it gives CASSPGWRVYEQYF.

This chain joins TRBV5-1 and TRBJ1-4; 8 bases fit TRBD1. The length of the CDR3 is 13 residues. Germline CDR1 is SGHRS and CDR2 is YFSETQ. Trimming removed 0 bases from V and 13 bases from J; junction bases left unmatched: 5. Written as DNA, the CDR3 is TGCGCCAGCAGCTTGGCGGGACAGGCCGCACTGTTTTTT. Its translation is CASSLAGQAALFF.

The CDR3 spells CASSLDDSTEAFF. The DNA for the CDR3 is TGTGCCAGCAGCTTAGATGATTCCACTGAAGCTTTCTTT. The chain couples TRBV11-2 to TRBJ1-1; no clear D. V shed 0 bases and J shed 4 bases, with 6 bases lying between them. Germline CDR1 is SGHAT and CDR2 is FQNNGV. CDR3 length equals 13 residues.

The chain recombines TRBV5-1 with TRBJ1-3; unclear D gene. Trimming took off 0 bases at V and 1 base at J, with 8 bases between the two ends. Germline values: CDR1 SGHRS, CDR2 YFSETQ. CDR3 length: 15 residues. Written as DNA, the CDR3 is TGCGCCAGCAGCTTGGTAGGGCCTTCTGGAAACACCATATATTTT. It translates to CASSLVGPSGNTIYF.

The chain recombines TRBV28 with TRBJ2-7; no clear D gene. The length of the CDR3 is 15 residues. Trimming left V 3 bases short and J 3 bases short, with 15 bases between. Germline CDR1 reads MDHEN; CDR2 reads SYDVKM. This chain's CDR3 is CASSFKVSNFYEQYF. Here the CDR3 DNA reads TGTGCCAGCAGTTTCAAGGTCAGTAACTTCTACGAGCAGTACTTC.

This sequence joins TRBV9 and TRBJ2-3; 12 nucleotides agree with TRBD2. J gave up 6 bases and V 0 bases, and 8 bases lay outside the gene matches. Germline V gene lookup returns CDR1 SGDLS and CDR2 YYNGEE. CDR3 length: 17 amino acids. The chain's CDR3 is CASSVAGLTSGGDTQYF. CDR3 in DNA: TGTGCCAGCAGCGTAGCTGGCTTGACTAGCGGGGGCGATACGCAGTATTTT.

This rearrangement joins TRBV4-2 to TRBJ1-2, with 7 bases identical to TRBD1. The V gene end was trimmed by 0 bases and the J gene end by 10 bases; junction bases not matched to a gene: 8. The CDR3 sequence is 14 residues long. Germline assignment: CDR1 LGHNA and CDR2 YNFKEQ. Here the CDR3 DNA reads TGTGCCAGCAGCCAAGATCTCCAGGGGGATGCCTACACCTTC. It yields the protein CASSQDLQGDAYTF.

The chain employs TRBV7-6 and TRBJ2-5, with D tentatively TRBD2 (6 bases). V was clipped by 6 bases and J by 0 bases, with 11 bases between them. This CDR3 spans 14 amino acids. Germline CDR1 SGHVS, CDR2 FNYEAQ. The CDR3 region is CASRRWDYQETQYF. For the CDR3, the DNA is TGTGCCAGCAGGCGCTGGGACTACCAAGAGACCCAGTACTTC.

J is TRBJ2-1 and V is TRBV18; D might be TRBD2 (6 bases). V was clipped by 3 bases and J by 4 bases, with 16 bases between them. This CDR3 is built from 16 residues. The germline V gene has CDR1 KGHSH and CDR2 LQKENI. CDR3 in DNA: TGTGCCAGCTCACCCTTTACCCCCGGGAGTTACAATGAGCAGTTCTTC. Amino acids: CASSPFTPGSYNEQFF.

The genes are TRBV7-8 and TRBJ1-5; D gene uncertain. The CDR3 is 12 amino acids. V was trimmed by 7 bases and J by 7 bases, leaving 11 bases between them. In germline, CDR1 is SGHVS, CDR2 FQNEAQ. CDR3 DNA: TGTGCCAGCAAATCGGGTGGGCAGCCCCAGCATTTT. Translated: CASKSGGQPQHF.

This clone was counted once. The chain is built from TRBV6-6 and TRBJ2-1; 8 bases map to TRBD1. V gave up 6 bases and J gave up 5 bases; unmatched junction bases: 12. This CDR3 region has 16 residues. Germline-derived CDR1 and CDR2 are MNHNY and SVGAGI (reference sequence). The CDR3 nucleotides read TGTGCCAGCAGGCAACAGACAGGGGCCACAAACAATGAGCAGTTCTTC. It codes for CASRQQTGATNNEQFF.

In its sample, this clone is medium-sized (0.01 to 0.1%). The chain recombines TRBV13 with TRBJ1-2; D is undetermined. Germline V gene lookup returns CDR1 PRHDT and CDR2 FYEKMQ (reference sequence). V shed 1 base and J shed 8 bases, with 11 bases lying between them. The CDR3 runs to 13 residues. In nucleotides, the CDR3 is TGTGCCAGCAGCTTAGTACTTTTGGGAGGCTACACCTTC. Protein product: CASSLVLLGGYTF. Combining the CDR3 with reference TRBV13 and TRBJ1-2 gives the whole variable domain AAGVIQSPRHLIKEKRETATLKCYPIPRHDTVYWYQQGPGQDPQFLISFYEKMQSDKGSIPDRFSAQQFSDYHSELNMSSLELGDSALYFCASSLVLLGGYTFGSGTRLTVV.

The rearrangement joins TRBV28 to TRBJ2-7; 7 bases agree with TRBD1. This CDR3 is 14 amino acids long. Germline-derived CDR1 and CDR2 are MDHEN and SYDVKM. Trimming cost V 3 bases and J 2 bases; bases outside gene matches: 4. The CDR3, as DNA: TGTGCCAGCAGTTTGGGGACAGCAACCTACGAGCAGTACTTC. This encodes CASSLGTATYEQYF.